These 28 T cell receptor beta chains originate from one sample sequenced in a study of shared clonotypes between healthy human individuals. Sequencing used immunoSEQ multiplex PCR; TCRdb keeps in-frame clones, though not all of them. The sample gives millions of clones, roughly 92% of which show up once; around 0.14% is in the top ten. The sequencing input was naive CD4+ T cells sorted from blood. Subset given: CD45RA+ positively selected. The receptors were gathered from a man aged 18 to 30 in good health.

The chain has TRBV5-5 and TRBJ2-1; D may be TRBD1 or TRBD2 (5 bases each). Germline CDR1 SGHKS, CDR2 YYEKEE (reference sequence). V was clipped by 3 bases and J by 3 bases, with 13 bases between them. The CDR3 spans 15 residues. The CDR3 spells CASSYGDGFYNEQFF. The CDR3 DNA reads as TGTGCCAGCAGCTATGGGGACGGGTTCTACAATGAGCAGTTCTTC.

The chain employs TRBV2 and TRBJ1-1, with D possibly matching TRBD1 (5 bases). Trimming took off 8 bases at V and 6 bases at J, with 16 bases between the two ends. The CDR3 consists of 13 residues. Germline V gene data show CDR1 as SNHLY and CDR2 as FYNNEI. The CDR3 here is CASQDTDEAEAFF. CDR3 DNA sequence: TGTGCCAGCCAGGACACGGACGAGGCTGAAGCTTTCTTT. Full variable domain (outside the CDR3, taken from reference TRBV2 and TRBJ1-1): EPEVTQTPSHQVTQMGQEVILRCVPISNHLYFYWYRQILGQKVEFLVSFYNNEISEKSEIFDDQFSVERPDGSNFTLKIRSTKLEDSAMYFCASQDTDEAEAFFGQGTRLTVV.

The rearrangement uses TRBV30 and TRBJ2-7, with 9 bases aligning to TRBD1. J gave up 3 bases and V 4 bases, and 10 bases lay outside the gene matches. Germline CDR1 and CDR2: GTSNPN and SVGIG (reference sequence). The length of the CDR3 is 15 residues. The CDR3 sequence is CAWNAGTGLIYEQYF. The CDR3 bases are TGTGCCTGGAACGCCGGGACAGGGCTGATCTACGAGCAGTACTTC.

This clone has just a few counts. The chain recombines TRBV27 with TRBJ2-1; the match to TRBD2 covers 10 bases. Germline lookup yields CDR1 MNHEY and CDR2 SMNVEV (reference sequence). CDR3 length: 16 residues. Germline trimming cut 3 bases from V and 7 bases from J; bases unmatched to any gene: 9. CDR3 coding DNA: TGTGCCAGCAGTTTGGGGCTAGCGGGAGCGTGGAATGAGCAGTTCTTC. It translates to CASSLGLAGAWNEQFF.

This clone occurred once. The V and J genes are TRBV2 and TRBJ2-7; TRBD1 aligns across 9 bases. Trimming at V came to 6 bases and at J to 7 bases, leaving 1 base not matched to a gene. CDR3 size: 11 residues. From germline, CDR1 is SNHLY and CDR2 FYNNEI. The CDR3 DNA reads TGTGCCAGCAGGGGGACAGGGGAGCAGTACTTC. It encodes CASRGTGEQYF.

The rearrangement uses TRBV12-2 and TRBJ2-7; the table's D call TRBD1 went unverified against the DNA. TRBV12-2 represents a pseudogene. This CDR3 is 15 amino acids long. The CDR3 spells CASRLRQVEPYEQYF. CDR3 DNA sequence: TGTGCAAGTCGCCTTAGACAGGTCGAGCCCTACGAGCAGTACTTC.

Of note for this clone: This same CDR3 is encoded by further DNA sequences in the sample. The V gene is TRBV5-1, the J gene TRBJ2-7; 8 nucleotides agree with TRBD1. The CDR3 runs 15 residues. V was pared by 4 bases and J by 0 bases, with 6 bases of the junction left unmatched. From germline, CDR1 is SGHRS and CDR2 YFSETQ. The CDR3 is CASSPRTGSSYEQYF. CDR3 nucleotide sequence: TGCGCCAGCAGCCCCAGGACAGGGAGCTCCTACGAGCAGTACTTC.

V is TRBV19 and J is TRBJ2-7; D is unresolved. Germline V gene lookup returns CDR1 LNHDA and CDR2 SQIVND (reference sequence). V was clipped by 5 bases and J by 1 base, with 18 bases between them. This CDR3 is 16 amino acids long. The CDR3 DNA reads as TGTGCCAGTAGTCCCGGAGCAGGATATTTTTCCTACGAGCAGTACTTC. Residues: CASSPGAGYFSYEQYF.

This chain joins TRBV5-4 and TRBJ2-3; D ambiguous. The V and J ends lost 3 bases and 1 base respectively, with 12 bases between them. CDR1 SGHNT and CDR2 YYREEE come from the germline V gene (reference sequence). CDR3 size: 15 residues. CDR3 residues: CASSSTGYRTDTQYF. The CDR3 DNA follows: TGTGCCAGCAGCTCAACGGGCTACCGCACAGATACGCAGTATTTT.

The chain uses TRBV7-8 and TRBJ2-3, with D perhaps given as TRBD1 or TRBD2 (5 bases each). Germline V gene sequence: CDR1 SGHVS, CDR2 FQNEAQ. This CDR3 is built from 16 residues. V was pared by 0 bases and J by 2 bases, with 12 bases between. CDR3 coding DNA: TGTGCCAGCAGCTTAGCGGGGGAAGGTATCACAGATACGCAGTATTTT. It encodes CASSLAGEGITDTQYF.

The rearrangement joins TRBV7-9 to TRBJ1-2, with TRBD1 matching over 7 bases. V shed 7 bases, J shed 8 bases, and the junction held 4 bases outside the gene matches. Per germline, CDR1 SEHNR and CDR2 FQNEAQ (reference sequence). CDR3 size: 11 residues. The CDR3 bases are TGTGCCAGCACGCAGGGGGGCGGCTACACCTTC. This sequence encodes CASTQGGGYTF.

The J gene is TRBJ2-5, the V gene TRBV9; a possible D gene is TRBD2 (5 bases). This CDR3 region has 15 residues. The V and J ends lost 3 bases and 0 bases respectively, with 12 bases between them. Germline V lookup: CDR1 SGDLS, CDR2 YYNGEE. CDR3 in amino acids: CASSASGLNQETQYF. As DNA, the CDR3 is TGTGCCAGCAGCGCGTCAGGACTCAACCAAGAGACCCAGTACTTC.

The J gene is TRBJ2-6, the V gene TRBV19; D remains unclear. V gave up 3 bases and J gave up 0 bases, with 18 bases separating them. Germline V gene sequence: CDR1 LNHDA, CDR2 SQIVND (reference sequence). The CDR3 is 19 residues long. The CDR3: CASSIARGARSSGANVLTF. The CDR3 DNA is TGTGCCAGTAGTATCGCCCGAGGAGCCCGGAGCTCTGGGGCCAACGTCCTGACTTTC.

Comment on this clone: The sample holds other DNA sequences that translate to the same CDR3. The chain joins TRBV29-1 to TRBJ1-1; no firm D call. Trimming stripped 5 bases from V and 0 bases from J, with 10 bases between. The germline V gene has CDR1 SQVTM and CDR2 ANQGSEA. The CDR3 contains 13 residues. CDR3 DNA sequence: TGCAGCGTTACCGGACGGCTGAACACTGAAGCTTTCTTT. Its translation: CSVTGRLNTEAFF.

This clone was observed once. The V gene is TRBV2, the J gene TRBJ1-6; D is ambiguous. Germline CDR1 SNHLY, CDR2 FYNNEI. With 2 bases removed from V and 5 bases from J, the gap between germline ends came to 19 bases. There are 18 residues in the CDR3. The CDR3 is CASSEWQIHSGHNSPLHF. The CDR3 coding sequence is TGTGCCAGCAGTGAATGGCAGATCCATTCGGGTCATAATTCACCCCTCCACTTT.

In this sample, this clone turned up once. The junction differs from germline at one of its ends, possibly a read error. The rearrangement joins TRBV5-6 to TRBJ2-7, with D hard to call. The CDR3 covers 13 residues. The germline V gene encodes CDR1 SGHDT and CDR2 YYEEEE. Here the CDR3 reads CASSLVHSYEQHF. The CDR3 DNA reads TGTGCCAGCAGCTTAGTTCACTCCTACGAGCAGCACTTC.

This clone appeared once. Within the sample, other DNA sequences also encode this same CDR3. The J gene is TRBJ2-7, the V gene TRBV5-4; TRBD2 matches 7 bases. V was pared by 0 bases and J by 7 bases, with 1 base of the junction left unmatched. This CDR3 is 12 amino acids long. The germline gives CDR1 SGHNT, CDR2 YYREEE (reference sequence). The CDR3 DNA sequence: TGTGCCAGCAGCTTGGATAGCGGGGAGCAGTACTTC. Residues: CASSLDSGEQYF. The entire variable domain, with the rest obtained from reference TRBV5-4 and TRBJ2-7, is as follows: ETGVTQSPTHLIKTRGQQVTLRCSSQSGHNTVSWYQQALGQGPQFIFQYYREEENGRGNFPPRFSGLQFPNYSSELNVNALELDDSALYLCASSLDSGEQYFGPGTRLTVT.

V and J are TRBV29-1 and TRBJ1-2; perhaps TRBD1 as D (5 bases). The CDR3 consists of 13 residues. The germline V gene has CDR1 SQVTM and CDR2 ANQGSEA. The V and J ends lost 5 bases and 2 bases respectively, with 12 bases between them. CDR3 nucleotides: TGCAGCGTTCTCGGGGAGGGGAACTATGGCTACACCTTC. Protein product: CSVLGEGNYGYTF.

The V call is TRBV27, the J call TRBJ1-5, with D hard to call. Trimming removed 3 bases at V and 7 bases at J, with 13 bases between. The germline V gene has CDR1 MNHEY and CDR2 SMNVEV (reference sequence). The CDR3 is made up of 14 amino acids. CDR3: CASSFVGNSQPQHF. Written as DNA, the CDR3 is TGTGCCAGCAGTTTCGTAGGGAATAGCCAGCCCCAGCATTTT.

The chain employs TRBV10-3 and TRBJ1-2, with unresolved D. V lost 10 bases to trimming and J lost 5 bases, with 23 bases between them. CDR1 ENHRY and CDR2 SYGVKD come from the germline V gene. This CDR3 spans 15 amino acids. CDR3 bases: TGTGCCACTCGACCCGGGGTCGGTGAACCGTATGGCTACACCTTC. Translated, it gives CATRPGVGEPYGYTF.

The chain is built from TRBV18 and TRBJ1-1; tentatively, D is TRBD1 (6 bases). With 0 bases removed from V and 3 bases from J, the gap between germline ends came to 14 bases. CDR1 is KGHSH and CDR2 is LQKENI in the germline V gene. The CDR3 extends over 16 amino acids. The CDR3, as DNA: TGTGCCAGCTCACCACCGCTAACAGGGCTGGACACTGAAGCTTTCTTT. This translates into CASSPPLTGLDTEAFF. Combining the CDR3 with reference TRBV18 and TRBJ1-1 gives the whole variable domain NAGVMQNPRHLVRRRGQEARLRCSPMKGHSHVYWYRQLPEEGLKFMVYLQKENIIDESGMPKERFSAEFPKEGPSILRIQQVVRGDSAAYFCASSPPLTGLDTEAFFGQGTRLTVV.

V is TRBV10-1 and J is TRBJ1-4; D gene ambiguous. CDR1 is WNHNN and CDR2 is SYGVQD in the germline V gene (reference sequence). The CDR3 has 16 residues. Trimming cost V 2 bases and J 4 bases, with 14 bases left between them. DNA for the CDR3: TGCGCCAGCAGTGAGGGGCCCGGGAGATTTAATGAAAAACTGTTTTTT. Translation: CASSEGPGRFNEKLFF.

This chain links TRBV30 with TRBJ2-5; the D gene is possibly TRBD1 (7 bases). V gave up 2 bases and J gave up 3 bases, with 22 bases separating them. The CDR3 is 17 residues long. Germline V lookup: CDR1 GTSNPN, CDR2 SVGIG (reference sequence). This CDR3 is CAWSREAGTELKETQYF. The CDR3 DNA is TGTGCCTGGAGTAGGGAGGCCGGGACAGAACTTAAAGAGACCCAGTACTTC.

The V call is TRBV5-1, the J call TRBJ1-1; D uncertain. The CDR3 totals 13 residues. V lost 0 bases and J lost 5, with 8 bases in between. Germline values: CDR1 SGHRS, CDR2 YFSETQ. The CDR3 region is CASSLERETEAFF. The CDR3 DNA reads as TGCGCCAGCAGCTTGGAGAGGGAGACTGAAGCTTTCTTT.

The chain links TRBV6-5 to TRBJ2-7; 10 bases agree with TRBD2. CDR1 is MNHEY, CDR2 SVGAGI, per germline. The CDR3 loop spans 15 amino acids. V dropped 2 bases and J dropped 3; count of bases not matched to a gene: 4. The CDR3 DNA reads as TGTGCCAGCAGTTACACGGCTAGCGGGAGCTACGAGCAGTACTTC. Protein: CASSYTASGSYEQYF.

The chain links TRBV5-4 to TRBJ2-5, with D tentatively TRBD1 (5 bases). Germline assignment: CDR1 SGHNT and CDR2 YYREEE (reference sequence). V lost 3 bases, J lost 3 bases, and 12 bases lay in between. The CDR3 contains 14 residues. CDR3 coding DNA: TGTGCCAGCAGCTCGAGAGAAGGGGAAGAGACCCAGTACTTC. This encodes CASSSREGEETQYF.

Only one count was recorded for this clone. This chain joins TRBV18 and TRBJ2-3, with TRBD2 identical over 12 bases. Trimming at V came to 4 bases and at J to 7 bases, leaving 6 bases not matched to a gene. This CDR3 is built from 15 residues. The germline CDR1 and CDR2 sequences are KGHSH and LQKENI. The CDR3 protein is CASSLSGTSGHTQYF. The CDR3 DNA reads as TGTGCCAGCTCACTTTCAGGGACTAGCGGGCATACGCAGTATTTT.

This chain links TRBV5-1 with TRBJ1-1; no firm D call. CDR1 SGHRS and CDR2 YFSETQ come from the germline V gene. The V and J ends lost 0 bases and 5 bases respectively, with 20 bases between them. This CDR3 contains 17 residues. The CDR3 bases are TGCGCCAGCAGCTTGGAGACAAAGGGAGGGATTGGTACTGAAGCTTTCTTT. Encoded protein: CASSLETKGGIGTEAFF.